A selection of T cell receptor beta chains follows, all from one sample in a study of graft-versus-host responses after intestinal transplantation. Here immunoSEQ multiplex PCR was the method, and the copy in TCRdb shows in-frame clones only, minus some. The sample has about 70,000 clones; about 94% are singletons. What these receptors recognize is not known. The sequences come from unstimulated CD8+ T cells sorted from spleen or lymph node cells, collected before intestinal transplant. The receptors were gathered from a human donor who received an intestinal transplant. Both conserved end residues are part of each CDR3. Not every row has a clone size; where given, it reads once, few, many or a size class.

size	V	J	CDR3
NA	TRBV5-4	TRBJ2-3	CASSLDNTDTQYF
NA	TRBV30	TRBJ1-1	CAWSVQVKTNTEAFF
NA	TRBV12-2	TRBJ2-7	CASRPGGYF
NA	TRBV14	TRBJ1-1	CASSRTGWDTEAFF
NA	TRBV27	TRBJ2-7	CASSPLGEGHEQYF
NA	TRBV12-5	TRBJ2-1	CASGSAVLSYNEQFF
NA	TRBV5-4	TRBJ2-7	CASSLGFSEQYF
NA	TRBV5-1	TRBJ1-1	CASKYGTEAFF
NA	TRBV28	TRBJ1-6	CASSPGHHGSPLHF
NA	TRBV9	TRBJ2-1	CASSVGRSSYNEQFF
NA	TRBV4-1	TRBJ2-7	CASSQDRARGLIHEQYF
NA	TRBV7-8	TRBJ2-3	CASIPGPRTDTQYF
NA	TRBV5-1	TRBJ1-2	CASTEGQTGGEGYTF
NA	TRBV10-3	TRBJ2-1	CAISPSGGEHEQFF
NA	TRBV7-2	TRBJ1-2	CASSLGQGHYGYTF
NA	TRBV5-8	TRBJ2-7	CASSLRVTGVPLSYGQYF
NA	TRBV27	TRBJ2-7	CASSPWTSGRNEQYF
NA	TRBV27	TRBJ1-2	CASSLRGIYGYTF
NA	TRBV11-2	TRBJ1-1	CASSLGGFTNTEAFF
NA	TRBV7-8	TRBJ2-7	CASSSRRVVRRAYEQYF
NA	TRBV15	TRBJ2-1	CATSRDASGSRSGNEQFF
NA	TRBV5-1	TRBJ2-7	CASRLGTGGYEQYF
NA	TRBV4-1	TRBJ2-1	CASSQEWGNEQFF
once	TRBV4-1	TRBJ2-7	CASSQEGLARSYEQYF
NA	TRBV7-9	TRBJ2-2	CASSPGQSDTGELFF
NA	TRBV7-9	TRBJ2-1	CASSRGTSGNWNEQFF
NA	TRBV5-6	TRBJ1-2	CASSWNEWDGYTF
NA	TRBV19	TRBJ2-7	CASSKDAGLIYEQYF
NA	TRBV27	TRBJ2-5	CASSHSGSQETQYF
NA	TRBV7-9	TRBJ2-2	CASSPWGPSPSGEPFF
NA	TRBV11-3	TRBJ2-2	CASSLGKGGTGELFF